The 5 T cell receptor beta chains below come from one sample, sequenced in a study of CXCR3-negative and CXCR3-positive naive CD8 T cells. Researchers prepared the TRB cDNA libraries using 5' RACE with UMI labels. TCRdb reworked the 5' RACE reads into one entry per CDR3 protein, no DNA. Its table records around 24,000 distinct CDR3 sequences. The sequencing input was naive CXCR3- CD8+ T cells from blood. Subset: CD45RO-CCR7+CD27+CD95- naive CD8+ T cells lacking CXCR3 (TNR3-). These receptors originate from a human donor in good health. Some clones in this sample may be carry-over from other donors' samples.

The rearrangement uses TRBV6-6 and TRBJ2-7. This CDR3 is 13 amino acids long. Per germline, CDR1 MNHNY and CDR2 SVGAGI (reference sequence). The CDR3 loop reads CASSYSETREQYF.

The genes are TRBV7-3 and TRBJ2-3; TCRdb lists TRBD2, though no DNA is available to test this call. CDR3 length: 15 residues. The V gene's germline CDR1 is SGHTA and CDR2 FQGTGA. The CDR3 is CASSSSSGGADTQYF.

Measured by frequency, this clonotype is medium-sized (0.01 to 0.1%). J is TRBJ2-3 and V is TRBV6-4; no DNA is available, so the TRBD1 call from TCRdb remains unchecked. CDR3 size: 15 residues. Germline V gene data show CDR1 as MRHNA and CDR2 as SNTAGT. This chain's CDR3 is CASSDDSGATDTQYF.

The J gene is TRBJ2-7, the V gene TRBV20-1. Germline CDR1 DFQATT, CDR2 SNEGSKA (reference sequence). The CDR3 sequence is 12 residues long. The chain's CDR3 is CSARDWTYEQYF.

The CDR3 sequence: CASTGFLQGFADTQYF. V gene TRBV4-1 combines with J gene TRBJ2-3; checking the TCRdb D call of TRBD1 is not possible without DNA. Per the germline V gene, CDR1 is MGHRA and CDR2 is YSYEKL. CDR3 size: 16 residues.